This TCR beta chain comes out of a study of prognosis after radiotherapy for stage I lung cancer. Background on the study: Of the enrolled patients, 11 to 15 had newly diagnosed primary stage I lung tumors, while a few had oligometastatic NSCLC following surgical resection of the primary tumor. Median age was about 78 years (about 53 to 84) among 10 to 15 men and about six women.

This clonotype ranks as medium-sized. Germline V gives CDR1 SGHVS, CDR2 FNYEAQ. The V end lost 1 base, the J end lost 1 base, and 14 bases lay between the germline ends. The CDR3 has 17 residues. Starting from genomic DNA, TCR beta CDR3 was amplified through two-round multiplex PCR. Amplification in first-round PCR relied on primers specific to each TRBV and TRBJ gene. MiXCR, run by TCRdb on the multiplex PCR reads, gives a single entry per CDR3 protein. The sample shows about 13,000 distinct CDR3 sequences, around a quarter of them seen only once. The sequence came from a donor of 50 years or more with non-small cell lung cancer. Sequenced material: PBMCs, taken before or after stereotactic body radiation therapy (not recorded which). The rearrangement links TRBV7-6 to TRBJ2-1; D is ambiguous. The CDR3 DNA reads as TGTGCCAGCAGCTTAGGATCTTTCCGTGAGTCCTACAATGAGCAGTTCTTC. Protein sequence: CASSLGSFRESYNEQFF. Full variable domain (rest looked up from reference TRBV7-6 and TRBJ2-1): GAGVSQSPRYKVTKRGQDVALRCDPISGHVSLYWYRQALGQGPEFLTYFNYEAQQDKSGLPNDRFSAERPEGSISTLTIQRTEQRDSAMYRCASSLGSFRESYNEQFFGPGTRLTVL.